This T cell receptor beta chain derives from a study of post-analysis software for immune sequencing data. With respect to this clonotype: What it binds is not known.

Study results and caveats: Strong same-batch co-clustering of samples appeared with F measure clustering. Normalized Chao1 diversity in multiple sclerosis patients fell significantly below that of controls.

Unique molecular identifiers had been added to the TCR beta cDNA libraries. T cells numbering roughly 0.9 to 10 million yielded cDNA molecules that totaled approximately 500,000. In TCRdb, the PCR reads were re-called with MiXCR into one record per CDR3 protein. Among almost 700,000 distinct CDR3 sequences listed, approximately 60% were seen once. This receptor was taken from a girl aged 2 to 9 with multiple sclerosis. Sample: blood.

The CDR3 here is CASSRLISGGRDIQYF. The CDR3 nucleotides read TGCGCCAGCAGCCGACTAATTAGCGGGGGGCGTGACATTCAGTACTTC. The chain joins TRBV4-3 to TRBJ2-4, with 10 bases aligning to TRBD2. CDR1 and CDR2 from the germline V gene are LGHNA and YSLEER. V lost 4 bases and J lost 8; bases outside the gene matches: 11. This CDR3 is 16 amino acids long.